Below, 13 T cell receptor beta chains from the same sample are listed, as sequenced in a study of blood T cell repertoires in COVID-19. Assay used: immunoSEQ multiplex PCR; TCRdb lists only in-frame clones, some missing. Among under 200,000 clones listed, around 83% were seen once. The sequenced sample consisted of peripheral blood. The source of these receptors is a man between 18 and 29 years old with acute or convalescent COVID-19.

V and J are TRBV24-1 and TRBJ1-1; unclear D gene. This CDR3 has 13 amino acids. The V end lost 7 bases, the J end lost 0 bases, and 8 bases lay between the germline ends. Germline V gene sequence: CDR1 KGHDR, CDR2 SFDVKD. The CDR3 protein is CATRGSLNTEAFF. CDR3 DNA sequence: TGTGCCACCAGGGGTAGCCTGAACACTGAAGCTTTCTTT.

Only one count was recorded for this clone. The chain has TRBV4-1 and TRBJ2-4; 9 bases are shared with TRBD1. The CDR3 loop spans 17 amino acids. V was pared by 1 base and J by 3 bases, with 7 bases of the junction left unmatched. CDR1 is MGHRA, CDR2 YSYEKL, per germline. As DNA, the CDR3 is TGCGCCAGCAGCCAAGTCCCGGGACAGGGAAACAAAAACATTCAGTACTTC. Translating gives CASSQVPGQGNKNIQYF.

The chain is built from TRBV5-4 and TRBJ2-3, with D perhaps matching TRBD2 (6 bases). V lost 4 bases and J 0 bases, leaving 12 bases between the germline ends. The CDR3 spans 15 residues. Germline V gives CDR1 SGHNT, CDR2 YYREEE (reference sequence). CDR3 in DNA: TGTGCCAGCAGCCCAGGACTATCTAGCACAGATACGCAGTATTTT. Protein sequence: CASSPGLSSTDTQYF.

This chain uses TRBV9 with TRBJ1-1, with TRBD1 matching over 8 bases. V was pared by 3 bases and J by 4 bases, with 14 bases of the junction left unmatched. The CDR3 has 17 residues. Germline CDR1 is SGDLS and CDR2 is YYNGEE. Here the CDR3 DNA reads TGTGCCAGCAGCGAAAAACGAGGACAGGGAACGGGCACTGAAGCTTTCTTT. This sequence encodes CASSEKRGQGTGTEAFF. Full variable domain (remainder filled in from reference TRBV9 and TRBJ1-1): DSGVTQTPKHLITATGQRVTLRCSPRSGDLSVYWYQQSLDQGLQFLIQYYNGEERAKGNILERFSAQQFPDLHSELNLSSLELGDSALYFCASSEKRGQGTGTEAFFGQGTRLTVV.

The chain combines TRBV30 with TRBJ2-1; TRBD1 aligns across 10 bases. This CDR3 region has 15 residues. V shed 0 bases, J shed 8 bases, and the junction held 7 bases outside the gene matches. Per germline, CDR1 GTSNPN and CDR2 SVGIG (reference sequence). In nucleotides, the CDR3 is TGTGCCTGGAGTGTACGACAGGGGGCTTTAGATGAGCAGTTCTTC. Translation gives CAWSVRQGALDEQFF.

This sequence joins TRBV7-8 and TRBJ1-4; 10 bases line up with TRBD1. V gave up 5 bases and J gave up 5 bases; unmatched junction bases: 2. The germline CDR1 and CDR2 sequences are SGHVS and FQNEAQ. The CDR3 totals 14 residues. The CDR3 region is CASSPGQGNEKLFF. CDR3 coding DNA: TGTGCCAGCAGCCCGGGACAGGGGAATGAAAAACTGTTTTTT. Filled out from reference TRBV7-8 and TRBJ1-4, the complete variable domain reads GAGVSQSPRYKVAKRGQDVALRCDPISGHVSLFWYQQALGQGPEFLTYFQNEAQLDKSGLPSDRFFAERPEGSVSTLKIQRTQQEDSAVYLCASSPGQGNEKLFFGSGTQLSVL.

The chain carries TRBV7-9 and TRBJ1-1, with D possibly matching TRBD1 (5 bases). The CDR3 extends over 13 amino acids. The V end was cut by 3 bases, the J end by 4 bases, with 9 bases between. Germline-derived CDR1 and CDR2 are SEHNR and FQNEAQ (reference sequence). The CDR3 sequence: CASSFQGPTEAFF. CDR3 nucleotide sequence: TGTGCCAGCAGCTTCCAGGGCCCCACTGAAGCTTTCTTT.

The gene calls are TRBV3-1 (or the pseudogene TRBV3-2) and TRBJ2-3; tentative D call: TRBD2 (7 bases). The V and J ends lost 4 bases and 1 base respectively, with 15 bases between them. The CDR3 extends over 16 amino acids. Per germline, CDR1 LGHDT and CDR2 YNNKEL (reference sequence). CDR3: CASSPTGRVRTDTQYF. For the CDR3, the DNA is TGTGCCAGCAGCCCCACAGGGAGGGTGCGCACAGATACGCAGTATTTT.

The chain carries TRBV6-1 and TRBJ1-1, with D perhaps matching TRBD1 (5 bases). The germline gives CDR1 MNHNS, CDR2 SASEGT. Deletions cut 0 bases from V and 7 bases from J, with 12 bases between. The CDR3 spans 14 residues. The CDR3 protein is CASSEAVRVGEAFF. The CDR3 coding sequence is TGTGCCAGCAGTGAAGCGGTCAGGGTTGGTGAAGCTTTCTTT.

The gene calls are TRBV7-2 and TRBJ2-7, with 8 bases matching TRBD1. The V segment lost 9 bases and the J segment 4 bases; nucleotides outside the gene matches: 2. The CDR3 is 11 amino acids. Germline lookup yields CDR1 SGHTA and CDR2 FQGNSA. CDR3 bases: TGTGCCAGTACAGGGGGGTACGAGCAGTACTTC. Translated, it gives CASTGGYEQYF. The full variable domain, in which reference TRBV7-2 and TRBJ2-7 provide the parts outside the CDR3, is GAGVSQSPSNKVTEKGKDVELRCDPISGHTALYWYRQSLGQGLEFLIYFQGNSAPDKSGLPSDRFSAERTGGSVSTLTIQRTQQEDSAVYLCASTGGYEQYFGPGTRLTVT.

The J gene is TRBJ2-5, the V gene TRBV5-6, with a tentative D call TRBD2 (6 bases). The CDR3 is made up of 15 amino acids. Trimming removed 0 bases at V and 5 bases at J, with 14 bases between. From germline, CDR1 is SGHDT and CDR2 YYEEEE. This CDR3 reads CASSLEGGVRETQYF. The CDR3 DNA reads as TGTGCCAGCAGCTTGGAGGGCGGGGTTCGGGAGACCCAGTACTTC.

The genes are TRBV24-1 and TRBJ1-2, with TRBD1 identical over 9 bases. The junction had 2 bases not matched to a gene; V was cut back by 6 bases and J by 4 bases. This CDR3 comprises 13 residues. CDR1 and CDR2 (germline): KGHDR, SFDVKD. The CDR3 protein is CATSSGQGYGYTF. The CDR3 DNA reads as TGTGCCACCAGTTCGGGACAGGGCTATGGCTACACCTTC.

V and J are TRBV6-1 and TRBJ2-7; D is perhaps TRBD1 (6 bases). This CDR3 contains 15 residues. Trimming cost V 2 bases and J 3 bases, with 14 bases left between them. CDR1 MNHNS and CDR2 SASEGT come from the germline V gene. In DNA, the CDR3 is TGTGCCAGCAGTGAATGGCAGGGGAACAACTACGAGCAGTACGTC. Translation gives CASSEWQGNNYEQYV.